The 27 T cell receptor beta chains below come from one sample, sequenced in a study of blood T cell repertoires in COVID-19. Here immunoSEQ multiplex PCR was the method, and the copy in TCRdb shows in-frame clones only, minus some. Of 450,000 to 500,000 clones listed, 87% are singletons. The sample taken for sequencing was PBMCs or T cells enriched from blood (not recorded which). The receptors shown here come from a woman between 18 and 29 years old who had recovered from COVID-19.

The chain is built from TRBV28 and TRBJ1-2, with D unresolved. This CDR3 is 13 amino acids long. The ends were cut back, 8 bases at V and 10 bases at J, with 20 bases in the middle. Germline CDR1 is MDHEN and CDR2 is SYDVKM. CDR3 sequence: CASLSGGSGDYTF. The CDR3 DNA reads TGTGCCAGCCTCTCCGGTGGTTCGGGAGACTACACCTTC.

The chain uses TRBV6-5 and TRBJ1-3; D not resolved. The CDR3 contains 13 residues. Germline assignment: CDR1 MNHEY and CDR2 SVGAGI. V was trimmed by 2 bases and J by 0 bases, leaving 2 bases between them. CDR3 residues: CASSYLSGNTIYF. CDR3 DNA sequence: TGTGCCAGCAGTTACCTCTCTGGAAACACCATATATTTT.

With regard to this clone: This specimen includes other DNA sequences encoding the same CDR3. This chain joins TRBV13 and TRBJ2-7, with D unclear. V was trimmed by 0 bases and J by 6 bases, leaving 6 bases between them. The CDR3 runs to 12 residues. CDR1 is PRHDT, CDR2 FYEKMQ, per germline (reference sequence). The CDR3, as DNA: TGTGCCAGCAGCTTAGGGCGAGGCGAGCAGTACTTC. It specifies CASSLGRGEQYF. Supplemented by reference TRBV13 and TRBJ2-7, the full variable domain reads AAGVIQSPRHLIKEKRETATLKCYPIPRHDTVYWYQQGPGQDPQFLISFYEKMQSDKGSIPDRFSAQQFSDYHSELNMSSLELGDSALYFCASSLGRGEQYFGPGTRLTVT.

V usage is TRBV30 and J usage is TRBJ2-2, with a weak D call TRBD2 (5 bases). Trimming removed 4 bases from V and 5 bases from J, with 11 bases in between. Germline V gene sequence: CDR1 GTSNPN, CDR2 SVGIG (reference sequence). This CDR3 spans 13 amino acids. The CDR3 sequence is CAWIRGLTGELFF. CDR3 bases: TGTGCCTGGATTCGAGGGCTGACCGGGGAGCTGTTTTTT.

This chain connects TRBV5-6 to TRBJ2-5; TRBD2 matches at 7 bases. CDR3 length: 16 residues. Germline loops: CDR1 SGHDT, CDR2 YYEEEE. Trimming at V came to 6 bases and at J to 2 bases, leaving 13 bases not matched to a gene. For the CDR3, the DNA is TGTGCCAGCATCACTCTACGTCGACTAGCACAAGAGACCCAGTACTTC. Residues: CASITLRRLAQETQYF.

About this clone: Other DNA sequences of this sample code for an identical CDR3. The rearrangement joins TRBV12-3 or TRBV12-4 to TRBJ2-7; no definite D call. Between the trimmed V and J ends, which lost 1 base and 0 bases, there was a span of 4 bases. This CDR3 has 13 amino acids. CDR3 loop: CASSLGSSYEQYF. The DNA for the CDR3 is TGTGCCAGCAGTTTAGGCAGCTCCTACGAGCAGTACTTC.

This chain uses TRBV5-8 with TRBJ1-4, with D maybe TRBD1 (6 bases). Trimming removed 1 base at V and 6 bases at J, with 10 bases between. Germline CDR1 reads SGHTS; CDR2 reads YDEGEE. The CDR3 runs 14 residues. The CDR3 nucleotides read TGTGCCAGCAGCTTGAGAGGGGGTCATGAAAAACTGTTTTTT. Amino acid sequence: CASSLRGGHEKLFF. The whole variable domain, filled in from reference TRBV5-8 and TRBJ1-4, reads EAGVTQSPTHLIKTRGQQATLRCSPISGHTSVYWYQQALGLGLQFLLWYDEGEERNRGNFPPRFSGRQFPNYSSELNVNALELEDSALYLCASSLRGGHEKLFFGSGTQLSVL.

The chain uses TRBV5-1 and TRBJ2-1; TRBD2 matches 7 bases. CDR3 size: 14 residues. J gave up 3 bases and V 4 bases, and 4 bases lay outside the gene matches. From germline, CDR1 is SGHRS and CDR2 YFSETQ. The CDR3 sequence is CASSTSGVYNEQFF. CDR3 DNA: TGCGCCAGCAGCACGAGCGGGGTCTACAATGAGCAGTTCTTC.

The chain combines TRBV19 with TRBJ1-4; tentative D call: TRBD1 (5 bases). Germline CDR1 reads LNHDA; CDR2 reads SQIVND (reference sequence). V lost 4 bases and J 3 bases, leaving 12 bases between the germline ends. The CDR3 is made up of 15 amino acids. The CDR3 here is CASSTGSSANEKLFF. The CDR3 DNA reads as TGTGCCAGTAGTACAGGGTCGAGTGCTAATGAAAAACTGTTTTTT.

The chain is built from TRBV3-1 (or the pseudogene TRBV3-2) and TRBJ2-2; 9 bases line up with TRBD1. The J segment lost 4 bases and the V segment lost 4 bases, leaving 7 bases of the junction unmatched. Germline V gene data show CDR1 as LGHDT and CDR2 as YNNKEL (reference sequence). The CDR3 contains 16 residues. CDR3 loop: CASSLQQGAGTGELFF. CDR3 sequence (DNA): TGTGCCAGCAGCCTGCAACAGGGGGCGGGCACCGGGGAGCTGTTTTTT.

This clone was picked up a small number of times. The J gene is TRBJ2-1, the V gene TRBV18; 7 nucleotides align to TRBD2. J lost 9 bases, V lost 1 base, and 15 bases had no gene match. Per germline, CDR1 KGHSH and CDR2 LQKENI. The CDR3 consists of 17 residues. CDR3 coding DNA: TGTGCCAGCTCACCACGCCCCACTAGCGTGGCCTTGAGTGAGCAGTTCTTC. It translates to CASSPRPTSVALSEQFF.

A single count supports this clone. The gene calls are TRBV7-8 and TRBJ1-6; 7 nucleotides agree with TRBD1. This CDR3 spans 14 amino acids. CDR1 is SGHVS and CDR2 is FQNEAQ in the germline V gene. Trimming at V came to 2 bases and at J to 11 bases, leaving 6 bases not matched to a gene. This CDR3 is CASSLSGTETPLHF. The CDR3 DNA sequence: TGTGCCAGCAGCTTATCCGGGACAGAGACACCCCTCCACTTT.

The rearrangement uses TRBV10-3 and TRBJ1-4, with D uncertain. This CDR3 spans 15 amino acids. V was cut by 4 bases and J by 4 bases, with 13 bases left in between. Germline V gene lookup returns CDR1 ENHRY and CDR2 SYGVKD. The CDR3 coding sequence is TGTGCCATCAGTGGAGAGGCGGGGTTTAATGAAAAACTGTTTTTT. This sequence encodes CAISGEAGFNEKLFF.

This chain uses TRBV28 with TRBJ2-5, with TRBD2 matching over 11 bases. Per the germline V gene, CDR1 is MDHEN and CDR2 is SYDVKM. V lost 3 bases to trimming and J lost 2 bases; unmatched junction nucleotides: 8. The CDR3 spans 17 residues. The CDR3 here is CASSFMGLAGGQETQYF. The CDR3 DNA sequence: TGTGCCAGCAGTTTTATGGGGCTAGCGGGGGGTCAAGAGACCCAGTACTTC.

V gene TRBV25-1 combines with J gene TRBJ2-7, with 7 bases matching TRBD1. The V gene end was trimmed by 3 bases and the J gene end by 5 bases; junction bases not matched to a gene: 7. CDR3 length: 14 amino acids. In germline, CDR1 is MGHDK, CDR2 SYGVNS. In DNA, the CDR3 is TGTGCCAGCAGTGATGGGGGACAGACTAACGAGCAGTACTTC. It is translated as CASSDGGQTNEQYF.

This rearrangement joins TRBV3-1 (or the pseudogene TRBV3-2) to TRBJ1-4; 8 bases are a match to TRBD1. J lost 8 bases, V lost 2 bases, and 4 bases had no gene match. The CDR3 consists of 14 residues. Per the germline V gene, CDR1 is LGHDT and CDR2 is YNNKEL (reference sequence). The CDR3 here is CASSQNDRGEKLFF. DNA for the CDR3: TGTGCCAGCAGCCAAAACGACAGGGGCGAAAAACTGTTTTTT.

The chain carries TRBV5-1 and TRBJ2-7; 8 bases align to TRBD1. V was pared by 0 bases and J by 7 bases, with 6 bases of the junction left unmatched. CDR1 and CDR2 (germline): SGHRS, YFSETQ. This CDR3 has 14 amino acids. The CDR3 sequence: CASSLEGQVWEQYF. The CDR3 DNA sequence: TGCGCCAGCAGCTTGGAGGGACAGGTTTGGGAGCAGTACTTC.

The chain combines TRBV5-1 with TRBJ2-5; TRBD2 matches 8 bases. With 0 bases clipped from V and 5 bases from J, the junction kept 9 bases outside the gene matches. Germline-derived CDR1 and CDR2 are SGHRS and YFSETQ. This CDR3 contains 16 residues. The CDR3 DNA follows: TGCGCCAGCAGCTTGGCCCCAGCGGGGGTCGGGGAGACCCAGTACTTC. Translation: CASSLAPAGVGETQYF.

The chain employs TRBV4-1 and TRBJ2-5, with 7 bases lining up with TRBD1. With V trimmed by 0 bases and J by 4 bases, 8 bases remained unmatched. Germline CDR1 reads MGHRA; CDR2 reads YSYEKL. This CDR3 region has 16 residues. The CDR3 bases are TGCGCCAGCAGCCAAGATACCGACAGGGCCAGAGAGACCCAGTACTTC. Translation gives CASSQDTDRARETQYF.

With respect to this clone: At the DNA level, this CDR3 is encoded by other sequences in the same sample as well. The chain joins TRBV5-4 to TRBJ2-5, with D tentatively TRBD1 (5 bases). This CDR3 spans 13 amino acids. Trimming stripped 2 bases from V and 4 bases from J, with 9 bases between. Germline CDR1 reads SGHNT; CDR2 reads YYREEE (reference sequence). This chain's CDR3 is CASSFQGGETQYF. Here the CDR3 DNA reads TGTGCCAGCAGCTTTCAGGGCGGAGAGACCCAGTACTTC.

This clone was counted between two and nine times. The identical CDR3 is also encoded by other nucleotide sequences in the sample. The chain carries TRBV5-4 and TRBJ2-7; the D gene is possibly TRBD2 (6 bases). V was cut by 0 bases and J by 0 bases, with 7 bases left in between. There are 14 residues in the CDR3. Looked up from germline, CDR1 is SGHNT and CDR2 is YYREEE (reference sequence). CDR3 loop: CASSLAGVSYEQYF. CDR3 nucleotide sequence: TGTGCCAGCAGCTTGGCGGGGGTCTCCTACGAGCAGTACTTC.

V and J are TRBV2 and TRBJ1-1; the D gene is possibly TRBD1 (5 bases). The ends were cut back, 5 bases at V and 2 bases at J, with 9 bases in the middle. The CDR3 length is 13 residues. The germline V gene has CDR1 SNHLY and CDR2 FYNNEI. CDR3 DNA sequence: TGTGCCAGCAGTATCCAGGGAAACACTGAAGCTTTCTTT. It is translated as CASSIQGNTEAFF.

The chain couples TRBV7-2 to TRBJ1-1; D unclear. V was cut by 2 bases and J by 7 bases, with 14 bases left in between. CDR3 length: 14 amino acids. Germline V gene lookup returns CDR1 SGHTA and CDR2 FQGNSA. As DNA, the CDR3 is TGTGCCAGCAGCTTATTAGTTGGTTCAGGTGAAGCTTTCTTT. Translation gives CASSLLVGSGEAFF.

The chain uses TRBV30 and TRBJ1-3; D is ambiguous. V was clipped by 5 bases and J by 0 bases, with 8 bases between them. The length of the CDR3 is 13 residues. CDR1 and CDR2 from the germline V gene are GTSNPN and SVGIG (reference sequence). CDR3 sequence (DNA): TGTGCCTGGGTCATCAACTCTGGAAACACCATATATTTT. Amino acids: CAWVINSGNTIYF.

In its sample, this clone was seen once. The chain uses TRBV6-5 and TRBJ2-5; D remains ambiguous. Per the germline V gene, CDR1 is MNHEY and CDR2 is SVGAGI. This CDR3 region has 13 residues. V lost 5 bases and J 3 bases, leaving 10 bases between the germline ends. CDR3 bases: TGTGCCAGCAGTCCCATTCTAGAAGAGACCCAGTACTTC. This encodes CASSPILEETQYF.

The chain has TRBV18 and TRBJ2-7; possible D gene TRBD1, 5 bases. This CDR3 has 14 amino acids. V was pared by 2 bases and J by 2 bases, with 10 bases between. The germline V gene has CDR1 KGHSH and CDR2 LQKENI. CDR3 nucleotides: TGTGCCAGCTCACCATTGGACACCACCTACGAGCAGTACTTC. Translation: CASSPLDTTYEQYF.

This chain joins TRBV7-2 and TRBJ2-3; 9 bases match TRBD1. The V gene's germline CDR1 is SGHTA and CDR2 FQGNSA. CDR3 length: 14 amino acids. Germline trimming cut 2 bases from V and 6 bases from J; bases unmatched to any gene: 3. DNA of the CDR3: TGTGCCAGCAGCTTATACAGGGGGCGCGATACGCAGTATTTT. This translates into CASSLYRGRDTQYF.